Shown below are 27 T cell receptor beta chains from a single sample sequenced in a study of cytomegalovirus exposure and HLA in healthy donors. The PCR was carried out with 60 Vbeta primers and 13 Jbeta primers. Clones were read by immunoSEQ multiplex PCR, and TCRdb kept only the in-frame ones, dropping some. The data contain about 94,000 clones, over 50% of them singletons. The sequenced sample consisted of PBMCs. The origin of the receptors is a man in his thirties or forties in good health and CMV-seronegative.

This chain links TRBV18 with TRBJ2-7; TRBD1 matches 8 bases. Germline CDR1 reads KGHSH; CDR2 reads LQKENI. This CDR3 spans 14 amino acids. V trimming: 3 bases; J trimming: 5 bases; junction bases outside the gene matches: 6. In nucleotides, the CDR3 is TGTGCCAGCTCACCCAGACAGGGGTGGCACGAGCAGTACTTC. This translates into CASSPRQGWHEQYF.

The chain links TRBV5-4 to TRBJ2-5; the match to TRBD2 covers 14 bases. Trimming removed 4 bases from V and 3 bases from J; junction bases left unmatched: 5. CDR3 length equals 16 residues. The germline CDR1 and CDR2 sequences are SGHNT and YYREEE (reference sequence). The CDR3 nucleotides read TGTGCCAGCAGCGACCCGACTAGCGGGGGGGAAGAGACCCAGTACTTC. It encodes CASSDPTSGGEETQYF.

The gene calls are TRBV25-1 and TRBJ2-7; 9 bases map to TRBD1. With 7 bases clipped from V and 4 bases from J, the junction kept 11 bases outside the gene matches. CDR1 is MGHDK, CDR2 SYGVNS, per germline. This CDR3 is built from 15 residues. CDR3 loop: CASTQPTDRGYEQYF. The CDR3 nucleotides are TGTGCCAGCACCCAACCCACCGACAGGGGGTACGAGCAGTACTTC.

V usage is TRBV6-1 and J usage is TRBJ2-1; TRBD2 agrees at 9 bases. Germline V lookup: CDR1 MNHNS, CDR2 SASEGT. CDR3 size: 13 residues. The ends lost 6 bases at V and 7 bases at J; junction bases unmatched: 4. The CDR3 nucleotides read TGTGCCAGCAGAGCGGGAGGAGGGAATGAGCAGTTCTTC. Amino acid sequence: CASRAGGGNEQFF.

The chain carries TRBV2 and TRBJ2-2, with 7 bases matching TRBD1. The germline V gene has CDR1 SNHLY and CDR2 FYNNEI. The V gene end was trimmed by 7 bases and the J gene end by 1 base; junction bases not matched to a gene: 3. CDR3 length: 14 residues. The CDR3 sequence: CASKGALNTGELFF. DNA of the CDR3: TGTGCCAGCAAGGGGGCTCTGAACACCGGGGAGCTGTTTTTT.

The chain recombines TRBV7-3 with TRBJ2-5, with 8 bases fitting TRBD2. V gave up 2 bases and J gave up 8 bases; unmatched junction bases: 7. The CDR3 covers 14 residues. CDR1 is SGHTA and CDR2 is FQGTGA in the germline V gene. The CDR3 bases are TGTGCCAGCAGCTTATATTCCGGGGGGGATACCCAGTACTTC. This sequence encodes CASSLYSGGDTQYF.

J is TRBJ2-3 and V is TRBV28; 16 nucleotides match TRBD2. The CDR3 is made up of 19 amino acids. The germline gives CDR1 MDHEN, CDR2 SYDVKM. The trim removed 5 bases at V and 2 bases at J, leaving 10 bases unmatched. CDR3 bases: TGTGCCAGCAGTCCTCCTCCGGGACTAGCGGGAGGGCCCACAGATACGCAGTATTTT. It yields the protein CASSPPPGLAGGPTDTQYF.

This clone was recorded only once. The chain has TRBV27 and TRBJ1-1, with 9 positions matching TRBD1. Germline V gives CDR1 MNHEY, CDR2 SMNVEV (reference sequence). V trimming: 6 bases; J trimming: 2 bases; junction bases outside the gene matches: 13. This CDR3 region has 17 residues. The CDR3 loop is CASSPGTGKSPNTEAFF. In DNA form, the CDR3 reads TGTGCCAGCAGCCCTGGGACAGGGAAAAGTCCCAACACTGAAGCTTTCTTT.

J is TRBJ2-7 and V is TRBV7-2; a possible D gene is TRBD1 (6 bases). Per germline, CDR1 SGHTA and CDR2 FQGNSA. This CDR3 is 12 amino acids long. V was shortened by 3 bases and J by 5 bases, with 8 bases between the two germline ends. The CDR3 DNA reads TGTGCCAGCAGCTTTACAGGGCACGAGCAGTACTTC. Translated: CASSFTGHEQYF.

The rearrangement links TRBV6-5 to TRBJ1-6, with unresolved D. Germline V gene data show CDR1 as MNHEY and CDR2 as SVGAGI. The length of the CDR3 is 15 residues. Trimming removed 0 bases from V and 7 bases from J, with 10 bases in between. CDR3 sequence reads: CASSYSQVWNSPLHF. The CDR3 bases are TGTGCCAGCAGTTACTCGCAGGTGTGGAATTCACCCCTCCACTTT.

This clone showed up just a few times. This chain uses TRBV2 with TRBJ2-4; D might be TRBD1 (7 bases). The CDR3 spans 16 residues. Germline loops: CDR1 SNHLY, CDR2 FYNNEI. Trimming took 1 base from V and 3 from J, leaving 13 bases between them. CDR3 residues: CASSEGPGGGKNIQYF. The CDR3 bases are TGTGCCAGCAGTGAAGGCCCAGGGGGAGGCAAAAACATTCAGTACTTC.

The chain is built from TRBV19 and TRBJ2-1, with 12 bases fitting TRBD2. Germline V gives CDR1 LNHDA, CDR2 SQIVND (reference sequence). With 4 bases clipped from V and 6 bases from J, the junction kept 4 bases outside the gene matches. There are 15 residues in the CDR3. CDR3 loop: CASSRGLAGRNEQFF. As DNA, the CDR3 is TGTGCCAGTAGTAGAGGACTAGCGGGACGCAATGAGCAGTTCTTC.

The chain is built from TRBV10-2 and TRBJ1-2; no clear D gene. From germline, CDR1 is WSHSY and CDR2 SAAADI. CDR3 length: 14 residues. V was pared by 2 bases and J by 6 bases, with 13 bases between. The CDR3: CASSEATGRDGYTF. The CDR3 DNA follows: TGCGCCAGCAGTGAGGCCACTGGTCGCGATGGCTACACCTTC.

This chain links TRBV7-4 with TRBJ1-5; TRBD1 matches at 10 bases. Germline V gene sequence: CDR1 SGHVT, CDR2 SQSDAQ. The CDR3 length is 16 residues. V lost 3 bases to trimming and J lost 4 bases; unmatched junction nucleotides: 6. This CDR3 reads CASSFRGDRGNQPQHF. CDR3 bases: TGTGCCAGCAGCTTCCGGGGGGACAGGGGTAATCAGCCCCAGCATTTT.

Here the CDR3 DNA reads TGTGCCAGCAGCCGGGACTCCATATCCTCAGATACGCAGTATTTT. It specifies CASSRDSISSDTQYF. V is TRBV9 and J is TRBJ2-3; perhaps TRBD2 as D (6 bases). V was trimmed by 4 bases and J by 4 bases, leaving 16 bases between them. The CDR3 sequence is 15 residues long. Germline V CDR1 and CDR2: SGDLS, YYNGEE.

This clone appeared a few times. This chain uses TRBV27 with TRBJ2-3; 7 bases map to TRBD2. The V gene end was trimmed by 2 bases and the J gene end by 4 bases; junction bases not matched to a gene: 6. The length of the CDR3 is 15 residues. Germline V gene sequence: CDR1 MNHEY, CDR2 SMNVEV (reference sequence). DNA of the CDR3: TGTGCCAGCAGTTTAGGGACTACACTCGCAGATACGCAGTATTTT. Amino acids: CASSLGTTLADTQYF.

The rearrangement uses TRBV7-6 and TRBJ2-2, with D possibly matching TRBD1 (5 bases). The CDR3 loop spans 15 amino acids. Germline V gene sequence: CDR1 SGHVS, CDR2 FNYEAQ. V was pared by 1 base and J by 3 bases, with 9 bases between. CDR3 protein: CASSLEAGYTGELFF. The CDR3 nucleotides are TGTGCCAGCAGCTTAGAGGCAGGGTACACCGGGGAGCTGTTTTTT.

CDR3 DNA sequence: TGTGCCAGTAGAGGAGACAGAAACTATGGCTACACCTTC. Protein: CASRGDRNYGYTF. V and J are TRBV19 and TRBJ1-2; D might be TRBD1 (5 bases). This CDR3 is 13 amino acids long. The germline V gene has CDR1 LNHDA and CDR2 SQIVND (reference sequence). The V and J ends lost 6 bases and 2 bases respectively, with 10 bases between them.

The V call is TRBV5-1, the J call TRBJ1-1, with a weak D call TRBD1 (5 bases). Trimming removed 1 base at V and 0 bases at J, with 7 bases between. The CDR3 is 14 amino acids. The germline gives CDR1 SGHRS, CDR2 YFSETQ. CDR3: CASSLTGMNTEAFF. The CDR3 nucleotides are TGCGCCAGCAGCTTGACAGGAATGAACACTGAAGCTTTCTTT.

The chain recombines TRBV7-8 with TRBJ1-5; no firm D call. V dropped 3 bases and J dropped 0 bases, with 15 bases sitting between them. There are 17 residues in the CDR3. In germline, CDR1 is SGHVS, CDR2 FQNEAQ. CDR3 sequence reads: CASSLGIGSTSNQPQHF. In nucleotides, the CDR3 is TGTGCCAGCAGCTTGGGTATCGGGTCAACTAGCAATCAGCCCCAGCATTTT.

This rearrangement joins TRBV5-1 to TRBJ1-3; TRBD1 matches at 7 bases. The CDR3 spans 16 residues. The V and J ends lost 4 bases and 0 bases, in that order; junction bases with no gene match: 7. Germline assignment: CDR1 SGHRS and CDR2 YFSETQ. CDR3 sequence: CASSPYRGDSGNTIYF. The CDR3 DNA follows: TGCGCCAGCAGCCCGTACAGGGGCGACTCTGGAAACACCATATATTTT.

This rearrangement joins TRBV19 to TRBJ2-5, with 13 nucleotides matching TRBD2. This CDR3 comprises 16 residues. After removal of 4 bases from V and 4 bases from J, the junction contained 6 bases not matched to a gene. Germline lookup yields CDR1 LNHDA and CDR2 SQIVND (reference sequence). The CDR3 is CASSTRTSGRGETQYF. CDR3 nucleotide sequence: TGTGCCAGTAGTACCCGGACTAGCGGGAGAGGAGAGACCCAGTACTTC.

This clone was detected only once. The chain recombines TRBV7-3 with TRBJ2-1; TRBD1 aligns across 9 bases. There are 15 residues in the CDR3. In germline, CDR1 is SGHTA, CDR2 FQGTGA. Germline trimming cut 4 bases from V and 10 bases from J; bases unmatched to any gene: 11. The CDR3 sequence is CASSSPGTGFREQFF. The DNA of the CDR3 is TGTGCCAGCAGCTCCCCCGGGACAGGGTTTCGGGAGCAGTTCTTC.

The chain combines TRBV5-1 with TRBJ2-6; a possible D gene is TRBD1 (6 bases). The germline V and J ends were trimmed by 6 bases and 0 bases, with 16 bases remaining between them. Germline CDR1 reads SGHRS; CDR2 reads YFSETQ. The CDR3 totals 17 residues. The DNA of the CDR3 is TGCGCCAGCACCCCCCGGGACATTCCCTCTGGGGCCAACGTCCTGACTTTC. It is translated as CASTPRDIPSGANVLTF.

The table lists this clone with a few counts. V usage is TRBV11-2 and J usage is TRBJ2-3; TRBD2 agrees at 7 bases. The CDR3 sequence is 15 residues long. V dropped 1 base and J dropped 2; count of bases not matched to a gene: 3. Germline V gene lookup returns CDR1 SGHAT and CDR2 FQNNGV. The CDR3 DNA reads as TGTGCCAGCAGCTTAGCGGGACTATACACAGATACGCAGTATTTT. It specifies CASSLAGLYTDTQYF.

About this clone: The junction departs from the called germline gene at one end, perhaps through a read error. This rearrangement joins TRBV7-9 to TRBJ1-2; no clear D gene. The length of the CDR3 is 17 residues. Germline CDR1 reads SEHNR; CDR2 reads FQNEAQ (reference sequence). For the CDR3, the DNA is TGTTCCAGCAGCTTCTCTTTAGGAGACCAAATTAACTATGGCTACACCTTC. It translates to CSSSFSLGDQINYGYTF.

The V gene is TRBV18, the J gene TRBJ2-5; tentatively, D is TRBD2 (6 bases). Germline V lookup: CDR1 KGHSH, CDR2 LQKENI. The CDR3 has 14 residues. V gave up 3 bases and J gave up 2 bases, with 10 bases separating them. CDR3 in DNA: TGTGCCAGCTCACCCCGGGACTCTCAAGAGACCCAGTACTTC. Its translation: CASSPRDSQETQYF. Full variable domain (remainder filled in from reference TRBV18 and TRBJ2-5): NAGVMQNPRHLVRRRGQEARLRCSPMKGHSHVYWYRQLPEEGLKFMVYLQKENIIDESGMPKERFSAEFPKEGPSILRIQQVVRGDSAAYFCASSPRDSQETQYFGPGTRLLVL.